This TCR beta chain was recorded in a study of blood T cell repertoires in COVID-19 (dated by TCRdb to about 2020). Regarding the complete study: Samples from collaborators originated in the United States, Italy and Spain and spanned both the acute and convalescent phases of COVID-19. Sample metadata almost always included a de-identified subject ID, COVID-19 status, age in years and sex. The repertoires were released in a freely available public database meant as a resource for research on the immune response to SARS-CoV-2. Samples came from the ongoing ImmuneRACE study (first 160 participants) plus 1,254 subjects from 6 global collaborators. HLA class I and class II types, where available, came from metadata supplied by the sample provider rather than from assay-based typing. Deeply sampled blood TCRbeta repertoires from subjects exposed to, actively infected with, or recovered from COVID-19 were included in the dataset. The prospective study material was composed of cDNA or gDNA derived from T cells, B-cell-depleted T cells, or PBMCs. The research as a whole found: The amount of clinical and demographic metadata varied by source and participant and was provided uncurated.

As for this clone: Its antigen target is currently unknown. Nothing much larger sits one base from this clone, and base qualities are not available.

The immunoSEQ Assay, a bias-controlled multiplex PCR, was used to amplify TCRbeta CDR3 regions from genomic DNA. The source study handled its data this way. Nucleated cell counts per sample were estimated from amplification of reference gene primers within the assay. To quantify the absolute abundance of each unique TCRbeta CDR3 rearrangement, sequence reads were collapsed and filtered. Productive Simpson clonality was computed per sample as the square root of Simpson's diversity index over productive rearrangements. TCRdb stores this immuneACCESS table with in-frame sequences only. Part of the clones is absent; in the studies checked, under half of the shortfall reflects unresolved V genes, and no reason is known for the rest. V and J calls plus clone size are reproduced from that table; the DNA served to infer D and trimming. This sample holds approximately 230,000 clones; less than 85% were observed only once. 4.5% to 6% of the sample belongs to the ten largest clones.

The collaborating institutions used their own protocols to collect whole blood in K2EDTA tubes. For TCRbeta analysis, collaborators shipped samples as frozen whole blood, isolated PBMCs, or DNA extracted from either of those sample types. The trim is 0 bases for V and 4 bases for J, with a gap of 13 bases between the germline ends. There are 15 amino acids in the CDR3, from cysteine to phenylalanine inclusive. The read is trimmed to its CDR3 DNA, 45 bases read in frame from base 1. The germline V gene yields LGHNA for CDR1 and YNFKEQ for CDR2. This sequence was found in a woman aged 80 or older with active or convalescent COVID-19. Recombination joined TRBV4-2 with TRBJ2-7, with a weak D call of TRBD1 (5 bases match). The sample consisted of peripheral blood. CDR3 protein: CASSQDRAGPYEQYF. In nucleotide form, the sequence is TGTGCCAGCAGCCAAGACAGGGCTGGACCTTACGAGCAGTACTTC.